The rows below give T cell receptor beta chains drawn from one sample of a study of T-cell memory formation after mild COVID-19. TCRdb independently ran MiXCR on the 5' RACE reads; one entry per CDR3 protein. This sample has about 340,000 distinct CDR3 sequences; 15% occur once, and the top ten carry 20% to 25%. Specimen: PBMCs or a T cell subset sorted from them (not recorded which). Source of these receptors: a man aged 18 to 35 who had mild COVID-19 (a few samples of this study predate the infection). Cell type and time point are not known. Each CDR3 is given with its conserved first and last residue. D genes are given only for firm matches. The size field is filled for only some rows; it gives once, few, many or a size class.

V gene,clone size,J gene,D gene,CDR3 protein,CDR3 DNA
TRBV6-5,few,TRBJ2-2,TRBD2,CASSYSNSGGAGELFF,TGTGCCAGCAGTTACTCGAATAGCGGGGGCGCGGGGGAGCTGTTTTTT
TRBV12-3/TRBV12-4,NA,TRBJ1-6,NA,CASSLPRPNSPLHF,TGTGCCAGCAGTTTACCAAGACCTAATTCACCCCTCCACTTT
TRBV7-9,NA,TRBJ2-2,TRBD1,CASSFLPTGSTGELFF,TGTGCCAGCAGCTTTCTCCCGACAGGGAGCACCGGGGAGCTGTTTTTT
TRBV15,few,TRBJ1-5,NA,CATSSRGGQPQHF,TGTGCCACCAGCAGCCGGGGAGGGCAGCCCCAGCATTTT
TRBV5-1,NA,TRBJ2-1,NA,CASSLDMVVQFF,TGCGCCAGCAGCTTGGATATGGTGGTACAGTTCTTC
TRBV5-1,many,TRBJ2-4,NA,CASSFPGQNIQYF,TGCGCCAGCAGCTTCCCGGGACAAAACATTCAGTACTTC
TRBV12-3/TRBV12-4,few,TRBJ1-1,TRBD1,CASSLQGRFGATIQGVKAFF,TGTGCCAGCAGTTTGCAGGGGCGATTTGGGGCTACTATCCAGGGGGTAAAAGCTTTCTTT
TRBV5-4,NA,TRBJ1-6,NA,CASSLDSSPLHF,TGTGCCAGCAGCTTGGATAGTTCACCCCTCCACTTT
TRBV6-2/TRBV6-3,few,TRBJ2-3,NA,CASTDRSTDTQYF,TGTGCCAGCACCGACAGGAGCACAGATACGCAGTATTTT
TRBV12-3/TRBV12-4,NA,TRBJ1-5,NA,CASNLQGFNQPQHF,TGTGCCAGCAATCTACAGGGTTTCAATCAGCCCCAGCATTTT
TRBV5-1,few,TRBJ2-1,TRBD2,CASSLAGLAGSEQFF,TGCGCCAGCAGCTTGGCCGGGCTAGCGGGGAGTGAGCAGTTCTTC
TRBV4-2,NA,TRBJ2-5,NA,CASSQDQTGKSSETQYF,TGTGCCAGCAGCCAAGATCAGACAGGCAAAAGCTCAGAGACCCAGTACTTC
TRBV7-8,few,TRBJ2-7,TRBD1,CASSQWMTGDPYEQYF,TGTGCCAGCAGCCAATGGATGACAGGGGACCCCTACGAGCAGTACTTC
TRBV11-2,many,TRBJ2-6,NA,CASSSRIGIYSGANVLTF,TGTGCCAGCAGCTCCCGTATAGGGATCTACTCTGGGGCCAACGTCCTGACTTTC